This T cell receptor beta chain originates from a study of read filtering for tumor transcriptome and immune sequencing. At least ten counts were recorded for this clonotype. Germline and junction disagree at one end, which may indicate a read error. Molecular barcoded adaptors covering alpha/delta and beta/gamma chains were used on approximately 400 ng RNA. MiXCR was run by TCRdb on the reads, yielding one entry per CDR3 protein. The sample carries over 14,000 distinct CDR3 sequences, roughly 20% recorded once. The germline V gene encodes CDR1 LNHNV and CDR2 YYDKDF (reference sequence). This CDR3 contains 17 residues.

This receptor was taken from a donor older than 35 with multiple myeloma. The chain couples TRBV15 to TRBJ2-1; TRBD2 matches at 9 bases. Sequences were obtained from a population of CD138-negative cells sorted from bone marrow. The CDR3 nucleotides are TGTGCCACCAGGAGAGAGATGGGACTAGCCGAATACAATGAGCAGTTCTTC. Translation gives CATRREMGLAEYNEQFF. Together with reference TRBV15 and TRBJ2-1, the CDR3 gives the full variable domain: DAMVIQNPRYQVTQFGKPVTLSCSQTLNHNVMYWYQQKSSQAPKLLFHYYDKDFNNEADTPDNFQSRRPNTSFCFLDIRSPGLGDTAMYLCATRREMGLAEYNEQFFGPGTRLTVL.